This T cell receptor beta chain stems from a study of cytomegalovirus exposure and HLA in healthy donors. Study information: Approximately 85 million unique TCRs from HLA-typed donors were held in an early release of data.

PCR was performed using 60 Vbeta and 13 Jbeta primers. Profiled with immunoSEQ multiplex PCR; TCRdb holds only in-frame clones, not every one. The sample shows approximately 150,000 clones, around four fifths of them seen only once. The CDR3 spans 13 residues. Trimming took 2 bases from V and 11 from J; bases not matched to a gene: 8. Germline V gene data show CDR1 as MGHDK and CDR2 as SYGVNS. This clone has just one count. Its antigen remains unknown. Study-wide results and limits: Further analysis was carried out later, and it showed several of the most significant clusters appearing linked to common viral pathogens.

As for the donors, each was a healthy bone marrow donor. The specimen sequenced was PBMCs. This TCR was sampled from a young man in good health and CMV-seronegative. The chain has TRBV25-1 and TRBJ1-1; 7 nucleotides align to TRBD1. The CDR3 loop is CASSEPTGAYAFF. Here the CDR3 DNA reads TGTGCCAGCAGTGAACCCACAGGGGCCTACGCTTTCTTT.